Listed here are 26 T cell receptor beta chains from one sample, sequenced in a study of shared clonotypes between healthy human individuals. Profiled with immunoSEQ multiplex PCR; TCRdb holds only in-frame clones, not every one. The table has some 1.4 million clones, more than 95% seen once; the top ten hold approximately 1%. What was sequenced was naive CD4+ T cells sorted from blood. The subset is: CD45RA+ positively selected. The receptors shown here come from a man aged 30-40 years in good health.

The rearrangement links TRBV6-6 to TRBJ1-5, with unresolved D. Trimming shortened V by 11 bases and J by 0 bases, and 11 bases separated the two germline ends. CDR1 and CDR2 from the germline V gene are MNHNY and SVGAGI (reference sequence). The CDR3 is made up of 13 amino acids. CDR3 region: CAGREGSNQPQHF. In DNA form, the CDR3 reads TGTGCCGGCCGGGAGGGTAGCAATCAGCCCCAGCATTTT.

This chain joins TRBV27 and TRBJ2-1; 8 bases match TRBD2. Losses at the gene ends were 5 bases for V and 10 bases for J; bases not matched to a gene: 1. Germline values: CDR1 MNHEY, CDR2 SMNVEV (reference sequence). The CDR3 runs 11 residues. CDR3 region: CASSQRGEQFF. The CDR3 bases are TGTGCCAGCAGTCAGCGGGGGGAGCAGTTCTTC.

V gene TRBV5-4 combines with J gene TRBJ2-3, with D perhaps matching TRBD2 (5 bases). Germline V gives CDR1 SGHNT, CDR2 YYREEE (reference sequence). Trimming cost V 3 bases and J 6 bases, with 17 bases left between them. This CDR3 region has 15 residues. The CDR3 reads CASSSSSFGADTQYF. The CDR3 coding sequence is TGTGCCAGCAGCTCCTCTAGCTTTGGAGCGGATACGCAGTATTTT.

The rearrangement joins TRBV29-1 to TRBJ2-2; D gene unclear. V was clipped by 4 bases and J by 4 bases, with 10 bases between them. The germline gives CDR1 SQVTM, CDR2 ANQGSEA. This CDR3 is 13 amino acids long. This CDR3 is CSVVGSGTGELFF. The CDR3 DNA reads TGCAGCGTTGTTGGTTCAGGCACCGGGGAGCTGTTTTTT.

The V gene is TRBV28, the J gene TRBJ1-1; no clear D gene. Germline-derived CDR1 and CDR2 are MDHEN and SYDVKM. Trimming left V 7 bases short and J 4 bases short, with 19 bases between. The CDR3 loop spans 15 amino acids. The CDR3 reads CASTQVLPFGTEAFF. The DNA for the CDR3 is TGTGCCAGCACTCAGGTTTTGCCTTTTGGCACTGAAGCTTTCTTT. The complete variable domain, with remaining parts taken from reference TRBV28 and TRBJ1-1, reads DVKVTQSSRYLVKRTGEKVFLECVQDMDHENMFWYRQDPGLGLRLIYFSYDVKMKEKGDIPEGYSVSREKKERFSLILESASTNQTSMYLCASTQVLPFGTEAFFGQGTRLTVV.

V usage is TRBV27 and J usage is TRBJ2-1; 9 bases align to TRBD2. CDR1 is MNHEY, CDR2 SMNVEV, per germline (reference sequence). The CDR3 is made up of 16 amino acids. The trim removed 5 bases at V and 4 bases at J, leaving 9 bases unmatched. DNA for the CDR3: TGTGCCAGCAGTCCCATCCGACTAGCGGAATACAATGAGCAGTTCTTC. It yields the protein CASSPIRLAEYNEQFF.

In this sample, this clone turned up once. The chain joins TRBV9 to TRBJ2-1, with 7 bases matching TRBD2. The V segment lost 4 bases and the J segment 2 bases; nucleotides outside the gene matches: 3. This CDR3 comprises 14 residues. Germline V gene data show CDR1 as SGDLS and CDR2 as YYNGEE. This CDR3 is CASSPTSPYNEQFF. CDR3 nucleotide sequence: TGTGCCAGCAGCCCGACTAGCCCCTACAATGAGCAGTTCTTC.

The chain is built from TRBV5-1 and TRBJ1-2, with 7 bases identical to TRBD1. The CDR3 sequence is 15 residues long. J gave up 7 bases and V 3 bases, and 12 bases lay outside the gene matches. Germline V gene lookup returns CDR1 SGHRS and CDR2 YFSETQ. The CDR3 loop reads CASSSDEGQMSGYTF. The CDR3 DNA is TGCGCCAGCAGCTCAGACGAGGGACAGATGAGTGGCTACACCTTC.

The rearrangement links TRBV5-1 to TRBJ1-5; D might be TRBD1 (5 bases). Germline CDR1 and CDR2: SGHRS and YFSETQ. V was clipped by 4 bases and J by 4 bases, with 18 bases between them. The CDR3 runs 16 residues. CDR3 DNA sequence: TGCGCCAGCAGCCCGGGGCGAAGGGAGGGAAATCAGCCCCAGCATTTT. It translates to CASSPGRREGNQPQHF.

This sequence joins TRBV7-8 and TRBJ2-7, with no clear D. Per the germline V gene, CDR1 is SGHVS and CDR2 is FQNEAQ. The CDR3 has 15 residues. V lost 4 bases, J lost 6 bases, and 19 bases lay in between. In nucleotides, the CDR3 is TGTGCCAGCAGCTACACTCGCTCCGCCCCTCGCGAGCAGTACTTC. Encoded protein: CASSYTRSAPREQYF.

The chain has TRBV10-3 and TRBJ2-7, with D hard to call. The ends were cut back, 2 bases at V and 2 bases at J, with 10 bases in the middle. Looked up from germline, CDR1 is ENHRY and CDR2 is SYGVKD. The CDR3 length is 14 residues. CDR3 sequence (DNA): TGTGCCATCAGTGAGCTCAACACAGCCTACGAGCAGTACTTC. It specifies CAISELNTAYEQYF.

This clone was picked up one time. The chain combines TRBV6-5 with TRBJ2-5; D may be TRBD1 (5 bases). CDR3 length: 13 amino acids. Germline CDR1 MNHEY, CDR2 SVGAGI. Trimming shortened V by 10 bases and J by 2 bases, and 14 bases separated the two germline ends. As DNA, the CDR3 is TGTGCCACCACCATGGGGCCTCAAGAGACCCAGTACTTC. This gives the protein CATTMGPQETQYF.

This rearrangement joins TRBV13 to TRBJ2-3, with 9 bases fitting TRBD1. Germline V gene sequence: CDR1 PRHDT, CDR2 FYEKMQ (reference sequence). V shed 5 bases, J shed 4 bases, and the junction held 7 bases outside the gene matches. The CDR3 is 15 amino acids. In nucleotides, the CDR3 is TGTGCCAGCAGCGCGGGACAGGGAGGTGCAGATACGCAGTATTTT. Translating gives CASSAGQGGADTQYF.

The J gene is TRBJ2-3, the V gene TRBV10-3, with TRBD2 matching over 14 bases. The CDR3 contains 21 residues. V gave up 3 bases and J gave up 7 bases; unmatched junction bases: 21. Germline V CDR1 and CDR2: ENHRY, SYGVKD. The CDR3 loop reads CAISDPGTSGSMRGGLHTQYF. The CDR3 DNA reads TGTGCCATCAGTGACCCCGGGACTAGCGGGAGTATGAGGGGGGGTCTACATACGCAGTATTTT.

The chain has TRBV11-2 and TRBJ2-7, with D possibly called TRBD1 or TRBD2 (5 bases each). The CDR3 loop spans 14 amino acids. V lost 5 bases and J 3 bases, leaving 14 bases between the germline ends. From germline, CDR1 is SGHAT and CDR2 FQNNGV. CDR3 sequence reads: CASSRGTDGYEQYF. As DNA, the CDR3 is TGTGCCAGCAGCCGAGGGACGGACGGCTACGAGCAGTACTTC.

Comment on this clone: Its ends do not fully match the called genes, so a read error is possible. This sequence joins TRBV27 and TRBJ2-1; the match to TRBD2 covers 12 bases. The CDR3 length is 12 residues. Germline loops: CDR1 MNHEY, CDR2 SMNVEV (reference sequence). The CDR3 is CASSRLAGVRVF. In nucleotides, the CDR3 is TGTGCCAGCAGTAGACTAGCGGGAGTTCGGGTCTTC.

The gene calls are TRBV11-2 and TRBJ1-1; D remains ambiguous. The CDR3 sequence is 14 residues long. Germline CDR1 and CDR2: SGHAT and FQNNGV. The ends were cut back, 5 bases at V and 5 bases at J, with 15 bases in the middle. This CDR3 reads CASSGWGKHTEAFF. For the CDR3, the DNA is TGTGCCAGCAGCGGCTGGGGTAAACATACTGAAGCTTTCTTT.

The rearrangement uses TRBV18 and TRBJ2-5; TRBD2 matches at 10 bases. The junction had 14 bases not matched to a gene; V was cut back by 3 bases and J by 1 base. The CDR3 contains 19 residues. Looked up from germline, CDR1 is KGHSH and CDR2 is LQKENI. CDR3 protein: CASSPLGLAVASTQETQYF. The DNA for the CDR3 is TGTGCCAGCTCACCCTTAGGACTAGCGGTTGCTTCCACCCAAGAGACCCAGTACTTC.

The chain combines TRBV6-5 with TRBJ1-3; D call uncertain. With 6 bases removed from V and 2 bases from J, the gap between germline ends came to 11 bases. Germline V gene sequence: CDR1 MNHEY, CDR2 SVGAGI. The CDR3 is made up of 14 amino acids. CDR3 sequence (DNA): TGTGCCAGCAGGTCCGTTGGTGCTGGAAACACCATATATTTT. It encodes CASRSVGAGNTIYF.

The chain combines TRBV6-5 with TRBJ2-3, with 9 positions matching TRBD1. Germline loops: CDR1 MNHEY, CDR2 SVGAGI. V trimming: 2 bases; J trimming: 4 bases; junction bases outside the gene matches: 7. This CDR3 contains 16 residues. CDR3 coding DNA: TGTGCCAGCAGTTACCCGGGACAGGGTCCTTCAGATACGCAGTATTTT. This gives the protein CASSYPGQGPSDTQYF.

The chain couples TRBV4-1 to TRBJ1-5; a possible D gene is TRBD1 (6 bases). Trimming took off 1 base at V and 6 bases at J, with 13 bases between the two ends. The CDR3 contains 15 residues. Germline V CDR1 and CDR2: MGHRA, YSYEKL. CDR3 amino acids: CASSQGVGGIQPQHF. CDR3 DNA: TGCGCCAGCAGCCAAGGGGTAGGGGGTATTCAGCCCCAGCATTTT.

This clone came up once. This chain connects TRBV9 to TRBJ1-5; maybe TRBD1 (5 bases). The CDR3 covers 13 residues. The germline gives CDR1 SGDLS, CDR2 YYNGEE. Trimming left V 1 base short and J 4 bases short, with 6 bases between. The CDR3 DNA sequence: TGTGCCAGCAGCGTATGGGGGAATCAGCCCCAGCATTTT. This translates into CASSVWGNQPQHF.

The chain combines TRBV10-1 with TRBJ2-3; D ambiguous. The CDR3 loop spans 13 amino acids. Germline V gene data show CDR1 as WNHNN and CDR2 as SYGVQD (reference sequence). The V and J ends lost 4 bases and 4 bases respectively, with 9 bases between them. The CDR3 nucleotides are TGCGCCAGCAGTGTTTTGGCGGCAGATACGCAGTATTTT. Residues: CASSVLAADTQYF.

This sequence joins TRBV6-5 and TRBJ1-5, with D possibly matching TRBD1 (5 bases). V dropped 5 bases and J dropped 4 bases, with 15 bases sitting between them. The germline V gene encodes CDR1 MNHEY and CDR2 SVGAGI. The CDR3 consists of 15 residues. Written as DNA, the CDR3 is TGTGCCAGCAGTCCTAGGGACGGCTCAAATCAGCCCCAGCATTTT. Translated: CASSPRDGSNQPQHF.

V gene TRBV5-4 combines with J gene TRBJ2-5, with TRBD2 matching over 10 bases. The CDR3 contains 16 residues. The germline gives CDR1 SGHNT, CDR2 YYREEE (reference sequence). With 0 bases clipped from V and 5 bases from J, the junction kept 7 bases outside the gene matches. The CDR3, as DNA: TGTGCCAGCAGCTTGGGAGGTAGCGGGGGGAAGGAGACCCAGTACTTC. Amino acid sequence: CASSLGGSGGKETQYF.

This sequence joins TRBV19 and TRBJ2-3, with D maybe TRBD2 (6 bases). CDR3 length: 16 residues. Trimming left V 4 bases short and J 1 base short, with 15 bases between. Germline V CDR1 and CDR2: LNHDA, SQIVND (reference sequence). The CDR3 loop reads CASSTKLAGGTDTQYF. CDR3 nucleotides: TGTGCCAGTAGTACGAAACTAGCAGGCGGCACAGATACGCAGTATTTT.